This T cell receptor beta chain is drawn from a study of T cell changes during pregnancy in multiple sclerosis. Profiling relied on immunoSEQ multiplex PCR, and the TCRdb table lists in-frame clones only, not all of them. Of over 100,000 clones listed, 90% to 95% were seen once; the top ten hold more than 1.5%. The TCR comes from a female donor with multiple sclerosis, enrolled in a pregnancy study. The source material was peripheral blood, sampled in the third trimester of pregnancy.

CDR3 coding DNA: TGTGCCAGCAGCTTTGGACTAGCGGGAGATACGCAGTATTTT. Translating gives CASSFGLAGDTQYF. V usage is TRBV5-4 and J usage is TRBJ2-3; 11 bases are shared with TRBD2. Germline CDR1 SGHNT, CDR2 YYREEE (reference sequence). The CDR3 runs 14 residues. After removal of 2 bases from V and 5 bases from J, the junction contained 1 base not matched to a gene.